Following are 32 T cell receptor beta chains from one sample sequenced in a study of cytomegalovirus exposure and HLA in healthy donors. PCR involved 60 Vbeta and 13 Jbeta primers. Clones were sequenced by immunoSEQ multiplex PCR, and TCRdb holds only the in-frame ones, with some missing. This table holds about 130,000 clones, 80% to 90% found once. The sample consisted of PBMCs. Source of these receptors: a man between 45 and 60 years old in good health and CMV-seronegative.

A few counts support this clone. The chain has TRBV10-3 and TRBJ2-2; D is uncertain. Germline CDR1 reads ENHRY; CDR2 reads SYGVKD. The germline V and J ends were trimmed by 3 bases and 6 bases, with 5 bases remaining between them. This CDR3 is 12 amino acids long. This chain's CDR3 is CAISDGAGELFF. CDR3 in DNA: TGTGCCATCAGTGATGGAGCCGGGGAGCTGTTTTTT.

The rearrangement links TRBV6-6 to TRBJ1-4; perhaps TRBD1 as D (5 bases). CDR1 and CDR2 from the germline V gene are MNHNY and SVGAGI (reference sequence). Trimming shortened V by 0 bases and J by 8 bases, and 10 bases separated the two germline ends. The CDR3 spans 14 residues. The DNA of the CDR3 is TGTGCCAGCAGTTACTCGCAGGGAAGCGAAAAACTGTTTTTT. This gives the protein CASSYSQGSEKLFF.

This chain uses TRBV13 with TRBJ2-7; TRBD2 might be the D (5 bases). CDR3 length equals 15 residues. Germline CDR1 PRHDT, CDR2 FYEKMQ (reference sequence). The V gene lost 7 bases and the J gene lost 2 bases, with 18 bases spanning the gap. DNA for the CDR3: TGTGCCAGCAACACCCATCCGGACTTGGCCTACGAGCAGTACTTC. Its protein product is CASNTHPDLAYEQYF.

V and J are TRBV5-1 and TRBJ1-5; D not certain. Trimming left V 4 bases short and J 5 bases short, with 13 bases between. This CDR3 has 14 amino acids. Germline V gene sequence: CDR1 SGHRS, CDR2 YFSETQ. This chain's CDR3 is CASSPDTYDQPQHF. As DNA, the CDR3 is TGCGCCAGCAGCCCCGACACGTACGATCAGCCCCAGCATTTT.

V and J are TRBV6-5 and TRBJ2-7; TRBD1 matches at 7 bases. The CDR3 consists of 15 residues. Germline V gene data show CDR1 as MNHEY and CDR2 as SVGAGI. V was clipped by 5 bases and J by 3 bases; unmatched bases: 10. Written as DNA, the CDR3 is TGTGCCAGCAGTCCTTCGGGACAGTCTATCTACGAGCAGTACTTC. Translation gives CASSPSGQSIYEQYF.

This clone was found once. V is TRBV7-2 and J is TRBJ2-5; 8 bases match TRBD2. CDR3 size: 13 residues. V was clipped by 6 bases and J by 4 bases; unmatched bases: 4. Germline CDR1 and CDR2: SGHTA and FQGNSA. The CDR3 reads CASRISGGETQYF. For the CDR3, the DNA is TGTGCCAGCAGGATAAGCGGGGGAGAGACCCAGTACTTC. The full variable domain, in which reference TRBV7-2 and TRBJ2-5 provide the parts outside the CDR3, is GAGVSQSPSNKVTEKGKDVELRCDPISGHTALYWYRQSLGQGLEFLIYFQGNSAPDKSGLPSDRFSAERTGGSVSTLTIQRTQQEDSAVYLCASRISGGETQYFGPGTRLLVL.

The rearrangement uses TRBV5-4 and TRBJ1-5, with D perhaps matching TRBD1 (6 bases). Germline-derived CDR1 and CDR2 are SGHNT and YYREEE (reference sequence). This CDR3 region has 15 residues. V gave up 2 bases and J gave up 2 bases, with 11 bases separating them. The CDR3, as DNA: TGTGCCAGCAGCTTATGGGGGCACGGCAATCAGCCCCAGCATTTT. Its protein product is CASSLWGHGNQPQHF.

This clone was detected only once. The gene calls are TRBV6-5 and TRBJ1-1, with a weak D call TRBD1 (5 bases). V lost 8 bases and J lost 9, with 16 bases in between. From germline, CDR1 is MNHEY and CDR2 SVGAGI. This CDR3 comprises 12 residues. CDR3 protein: CASGVTGDKAFF. DNA for the CDR3: TGTGCCAGCGGAGTTACAGGTGATAAAGCTTTCTTT.

V gene TRBV18 combines with J gene TRBJ2-2, with D possibly TRBD1 on 5 matching bases. The V end lost 4 bases, the J end lost 6 bases, and 15 bases lay between the germline ends. The CDR3 consists of 15 residues. Germline values: CDR1 KGHSH, CDR2 LQKENI. CDR3 in DNA: TGTGCCAGCTCACTTGCAGGGCGAACACCCGGGGAGCTGTTTTTT. Translating gives CASSLAGRTPGELFF.

The chain recombines TRBV7-2 with TRBJ1-3; no clear D. V was cut by 1 base and J by 4 bases, with 5 bases left in between. Germline CDR1 SGHTA, CDR2 FQGNSA. This CDR3 is built from 13 residues. CDR3: CASSLGYGNTIYF. CDR3 coding DNA: TGTGCCAGCAGCTTAGGCTACGGAAACACCATATATTTT.

The gene calls are TRBV5-1 and TRBJ1-4; D is ambiguous. V was clipped by 4 bases and J by 5 bases, with 9 bases between them. This CDR3 spans 13 amino acids. Germline CDR1 is SGHRS and CDR2 is YFSETQ. CDR3 sequence reads: CASSQLLNEKLFF. CDR3 DNA: TGCGCCAGCAGCCAGTTATTGAATGAAAAACTGTTTTTT.

This chain joins TRBV9 and TRBJ2-7, with TRBD1 matching 9 bases. The ends lost 5 bases at V and 6 bases at J; junction bases unmatched: 9. CDR1 is SGDLS and CDR2 is YYNGEE in the germline V gene. The CDR3 is 14 residues long. The CDR3 DNA reads as TGTGCCAGCAGTGGACAGGGGCAGGAGAGCGAGCAGTACTTC. This gives the protein CASSGQGQESEQYF.

V is TRBV10-3 and J is TRBJ1-6; D is uncertain. The CDR3 covers 13 residues. The V and J ends lost 1 base and 8 bases respectively, with 6 bases between them. Germline V lookup: CDR1 ENHRY, CDR2 SYGVKD. Here the CDR3 reads CAISELGDSPLHF. The CDR3 DNA follows: TGTGCCATCAGTGAGTTAGGAGATTCACCCCTCCACTTT.

The V call is TRBV27, the J call TRBJ1-5; D might be TRBD1 (5 bases). The CDR3 has 14 residues. Trimming left V 3 bases short and J 4 bases short, with 10 bases between. Germline assignment: CDR1 MNHEY and CDR2 SMNVEV (reference sequence). The CDR3 region is CASSFAGRNQPQHF. The CDR3 DNA reads TGTGCCAGCAGTTTTGCAGGGCGGAATCAGCCCCAGCATTTT.

V and J are TRBV9 and TRBJ2-5; 11 bases align to TRBD1. The germline V gene encodes CDR1 SGDLS and CDR2 YYNGEE. Trimming removed 2 bases from V and 0 bases from J; junction bases left unmatched: 9. The CDR3 loop spans 18 amino acids. The CDR3, as DNA: TGTGCCAGCAGCGTTGGGACAGGGGGAGGCCTTTACCAAGAGACCCAGTACTTC. The encoded protein is CASSVGTGGGLYQETQYF.

The chain joins TRBV27 to TRBJ2-1; 11 bases are a match to TRBD2. V trimming: 5 bases; J trimming: 4 bases; junction bases outside the gene matches: 7. This CDR3 is 16 amino acids long. Per germline, CDR1 MNHEY and CDR2 SMNVEV (reference sequence). The CDR3 coding sequence is TGTGCCAGCAGTGTATTAGGGACTAGCGGATACAATGAGCAGTTCTTC. Translation gives CASSVLGTSGYNEQFF.

This chain uses TRBV15 with TRBJ2-3; D is perhaps TRBD2 (6 bases). Germline CDR1 and CDR2: LNHNV and YYDKDF (reference sequence). Trimming shortened V by 8 bases and J by 0 bases, and 15 bases separated the two germline ends. There are 15 residues in the CDR3. The CDR3 bases are TGTGCCACCGGACGGCGGCGGGATAGCACAGATACGCAGTATTTT. Encoded protein: CATGRRRDSTDTQYF.

The rearrangement uses TRBV6-5 and TRBJ1-1; maybe TRBD1 (5 bases). CDR3 length equals 14 residues. V was clipped by 7 bases and J by 3 bases, with 15 bases between them. Germline lookup yields CDR1 MNHEY and CDR2 SVGAGI. The CDR3 sequence is CASMPGRFYTEAFF. DNA for the CDR3: TGTGCCAGCATGCCAGGGAGGTTTTACACTGAAGCTTTCTTT.

This chain uses TRBV5-1 with TRBJ1-1; possible D gene TRBD1, 5 bases. CDR3 length: 14 residues. The V end lost 0 bases, the J end lost 7 bases, and 13 bases lay between the germline ends. Germline loops: CDR1 SGHRS, CDR2 YFSETQ. CDR3 nucleotide sequence: TGCGCCAGCAGCTTGGGGTCGGGACTCAATGAAGCTTTCTTT. It yields the protein CASSLGSGLNEAFF.

V is TRBV2 and J is TRBJ2-3; TRBD2 aligns across 10 bases. Trimming cost V 7 bases and J 1 base; bases outside gene matches: 17. CDR3 length equals 19 residues. Germline CDR1 reads SNHLY; CDR2 reads FYNNEI. CDR3 nucleotides: TGTGCCAGCAATGCTCCCCAGCGGGGGGGCCGTGGCGGCACAGATACGCAGTATTTT. Encoded protein: CASNAPQRGGRGGTDTQYF.

J is TRBJ2-5 and V is TRBV5-1; 7 bases map to TRBD1. The J call may be incorrect, as the DNA end agrees better with TRBJ2-7. CDR3 size: 13 residues. CDR1 and CDR2 (germline): SGHRS, YFSETQ. CDR3 loop: CASSRDRPYEQYF. As DNA, the CDR3 is TGCGCCAGCAGCCGGGACAGACCCTACGAGCAGTACTTC.

The chain has TRBV28 and TRBJ1-2; D uncertain. CDR3 size: 13 residues. V dropped 6 bases and J dropped 7 bases, with 15 bases sitting between them. Germline CDR1 and CDR2: MDHEN and SYDVKM. CDR3 loop: CASSAGFGRGYTF. The DNA for the CDR3 is TGTGCCAGCAGCGCGGGTTTTGGTCGTGGCTACACCTTC.

The chain couples TRBV4-2 to TRBJ2-7, with TRBD1 identical over 10 bases. The V and J ends lost 0 bases and 3 bases, in that order; junction bases with no gene match: 8. CDR3 length: 17 amino acids. CDR1 LGHNA and CDR2 YNFKEQ come from the germline V gene. In DNA, the CDR3 is TGTGCCAGCAGCCAAGATCTAAGACGGACAGGGGGCTACGAGCAGTACTTC. Translation gives CASSQDLRRTGGYEQYF.

This clone occurred a few times. The rearrangement links TRBV6-1 to TRBJ1-5; TRBD1 agrees at 9 bases. Germline CDR1 is MNHNS and CDR2 is SASEGT. V lost 4 bases to trimming and J lost 6 bases; unmatched junction nucleotides: 4. The CDR3 is 14 residues long. CDR3 bases: TGTGCCAGCAGTGGCACAGGGGGCTTTCAGCCCCAGCATTTT. It yields the protein CASSGTGGFQPQHF.

This chain links TRBV4-2 with TRBJ1-1; possible D gene TRBD1, 5 bases. Trimming shortened V by 0 bases and J by 1 base, and 9 bases separated the two germline ends. Germline lookup yields CDR1 LGHNA and CDR2 YNFKEQ. The CDR3 runs 15 residues. The CDR3 coding sequence is TGTGCCAGCAGCCAAGATCCGGGGGGGAACACTGAAGCTTTCTTT. Amino acid sequence: CASSQDPGGNTEAFF.

The chain couples TRBV15 to TRBJ2-1; 11 bases fit TRBD2. CDR1 is LNHNV and CDR2 is YYDKDF in the germline V gene (reference sequence). CDR3 length equals 15 residues. Losses at the gene ends were 4 bases for V and 5 bases for J; bases not matched to a gene: 4. CDR3 residues: CATSTTSGGHNEQFF. In nucleotides, the CDR3 is TGTGCCACCAGCACAACTAGCGGGGGCCACAATGAGCAGTTCTTC.

The chain uses TRBV7-3 and TRBJ2-5, with a possible D match to TRBD1 (5 bases). CDR1 is SGHTA, CDR2 FQGTGA, per germline. Trimming left V 0 bases short and J 4 bases short, with 9 bases between. The CDR3 extends over 14 amino acids. CDR3 DNA sequence: TGTGCCAGCAGCTTAACTGGCAGGGCAGAGACCCAGTACTTC. Its protein is CASSLTGRAETQYF. The full variable domain, completed using reference TRBV7-3 and TRBJ2-5, is GAGVSQTPSNKVTEKGKYVELRCDPISGHTALYWYRQSLGQGPEFLIYFQGTGAADDSGLPNDRFFAVRPEGSVSTLKIQRTERGDSAVYLCASSLTGRAETQYFGPGTRLLVL.

This clone has only a few counts. This rearrangement joins TRBV5-1 to TRBJ2-6; 7 bases line up with TRBD1. V was pared by 4 bases and J by 2 bases, with 9 bases of the junction left unmatched. CDR1 and CDR2 from the germline V gene are SGHRS and YFSETQ. This CDR3 comprises 17 residues. The CDR3, as DNA: TGCGCCAGCAGCCCAGGAGACAGGGCCCCTGGGGCCAACGTCCTGACTTTC. Its protein is CASSPGDRAPGANVLTF.

The chain links TRBV2 to TRBJ1-2; 12 bases match TRBD1. Germline V lookup: CDR1 SNHLY, CDR2 FYNNEI. This CDR3 has 15 amino acids. V shed 6 bases, J shed 4 bases, and the junction held 6 bases outside the gene matches. In nucleotides, the CDR3 is TGTGCCAGCAGAGCGGGACAGGGGGCTTCCTATGGCTACACCTTC. It encodes CASRAGQGASYGYTF.

The rearrangement joins TRBV9 to TRBJ2-3; the D is unclear. Germline values: CDR1 SGDLS, CDR2 YYNGEE. The V and J ends lost 0 bases and 3 bases respectively, with 8 bases between them. The length of the CDR3 is 14 residues. The CDR3 sequence: CASSVDLFTDTQYF. The CDR3 nucleotides are TGTGCCAGCAGCGTAGACCTATTTACAGATACGCAGTATTTT.

J is TRBJ2-4 and V is TRBV19, with 10 bases identical to TRBD2. V shed 6 bases and J 0 bases; nucleotides not matched to a gene: 11. The CDR3 consists of 18 residues. In germline, CDR1 is LNHDA, CDR2 SQIVND (reference sequence). The CDR3 protein is CASSTSGTRRGAKNIQYF. In DNA, the CDR3 is TGTGCCAGTAGCACTAGCGGGACCCGCAGGGGAGCCAAAAACATTCAGTACTTC.

The count of this clone is one. This rearrangement joins TRBV4-1 to TRBJ1-2, with TRBD1 as a possible D gene (5 bases). This CDR3 has 17 residues. V was clipped by 1 base and J by 5 bases, with 20 bases between them. The germline gives CDR1 MGHRA, CDR2 YSYEKL. In DNA form, the CDR3 reads TGCGCCAGCAGCCAAGCCCCCCGAAGAGGAAGGGGATATGGCTACACCTTC. Translated: CASSQAPRRGRGYGYTF.